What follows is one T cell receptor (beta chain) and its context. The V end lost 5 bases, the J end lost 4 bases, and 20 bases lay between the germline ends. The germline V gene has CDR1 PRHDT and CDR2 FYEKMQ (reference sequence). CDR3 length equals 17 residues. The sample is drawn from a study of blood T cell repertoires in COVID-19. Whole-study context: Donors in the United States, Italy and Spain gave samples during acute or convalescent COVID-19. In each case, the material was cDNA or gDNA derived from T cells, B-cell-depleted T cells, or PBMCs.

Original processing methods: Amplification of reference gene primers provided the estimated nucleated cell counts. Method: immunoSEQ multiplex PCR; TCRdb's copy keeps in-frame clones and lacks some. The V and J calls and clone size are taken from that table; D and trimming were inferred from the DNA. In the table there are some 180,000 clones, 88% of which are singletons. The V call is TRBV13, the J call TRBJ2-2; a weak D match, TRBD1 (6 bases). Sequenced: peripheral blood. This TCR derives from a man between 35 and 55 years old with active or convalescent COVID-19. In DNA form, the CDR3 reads TGTGCCAGCAGCCCTAAACTTCTGGACAGTCCCACCGGGGAGCTGTTTTTT. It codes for CASSPKLLDSPTGELFF.